Below are 27 T cell receptor beta chains sequenced from a single sample in a study of blood T cell repertoires in COVID-19 (dated by TCRdb to 2019 to 2021). The library was obtained by the immunoSEQ multiplex PCR assay. TCRdb stores this immuneACCESS table with in-frame sequences only. Part of the clones is absent; in the studies checked, under half of the shortfall reflects unresolved V genes, and no reason is known for the rest. Within this sample are over 200,000 clones, with 65% to 85% of them counted one time only. The leading ten clones occupy about 27% of the sample. Sequenced: peripheral blood. These TCRs come from a man aged 40-50 years with acute or convalescent COVID-19.

This clone came up once. This chain connects TRBV30 to TRBJ1-5, with D unclear. V gave up 8 bases and J gave up 4 bases, with 15 bases separating them. CDR1 is GTSNPN, CDR2 SVGIG, per germline (reference sequence). The CDR3 loop spans 13 amino acids. CDR3 in amino acids: CAMTRTENQPQHF. In DNA, the CDR3 is TGTGCCATGACGAGGACTGAGAATCAGCCCCAGCATTTT.

The chain has TRBV18 and TRBJ2-3; tentative D call: TRBD2 (5 bases). CDR3 length: 16 amino acids. CDR1 is KGHSH, CDR2 LQKENI, per germline. The V gene lost 3 bases and the J gene lost 1 base, with 14 bases spanning the gap. In DNA form, the CDR3 reads TGTGCCAGCTCACCGAGTCTAGCTTTCGGCACAGATACGCAGTATTTT. Residues: CASSPSLAFGTDTQYF.

The chain joins TRBV6-5 to TRBJ2-5, with 8 bases aligning to TRBD1. V lost 7 bases to trimming and J lost 5 bases; unmatched junction nucleotides: 9. There are 14 residues in the CDR3. Germline lookup yields CDR1 MNHEY and CDR2 SVGAGI. The CDR3 region is CASTRQGAGETQYF. The CDR3 coding sequence is TGTGCCAGCACTCGTCAGGGGGCTGGGGAGACCCAGTACTTC.

CDR3 region: CASSADQDREQYF. The DNA for the CDR3 is TGTGCCAGCAGTGCAGATCAGGATAGGGAGCAGTACTTC. The rearrangement links TRBV2 to TRBJ2-7; the D is unclear. The CDR3 sequence is 13 residues long. Germline CDR1 reads SNHLY; CDR2 reads FYNNEI. The ends were cut back, 4 bases at V and 7 bases at J, with 14 bases in the middle.

The V and J genes are TRBV12-5 and TRBJ1-2; 10 bases match TRBD1. V trimming: 1 base; J trimming: 4 bases; junction bases outside the gene matches: 12. Germline V gives CDR1 LGHNT, CDR2 FRNRAP. This CDR3 is built from 18 residues. CDR3 sequence reads: CASGLEAGTGVPLYGYTF. CDR3 sequence (DNA): TGTGCTAGTGGTTTGGAGGCCGGGACAGGGGTCCCTCTCTATGGCTACACCTTC.

The chain joins TRBV6-2 or TRBV6-3 to TRBJ1-6; possibly TRBD1 for D (6 bases). This CDR3 has 14 residues. Germline CDR1 reads MNHEY; CDR2 reads SVGEGT. The V and J ends lost 6 bases and 14 bases respectively, with 20 bases between them. The CDR3 DNA follows: TGTGCCAGCAGCCTACAGGGAACCGCGAGCGCCCTCCACTTT. Protein product: CASSLQGTASALHF.

This chain uses TRBV2 with TRBJ1-4; 8 bases are shared with TRBD1. This CDR3 is 14 amino acids long. The V segment lost 4 bases and the J segment 8 bases; nucleotides outside the gene matches: 6. Germline V gene lookup returns CDR1 SNHLY and CDR2 FYNNEI. The CDR3 loop is CASSAQGVGEKLFF. The CDR3 bases are TGTGCCAGCAGTGCACAGGGGGTAGGAGAAAAACTGTTTTTT.

This clone was seen a handful of times. The chain employs TRBV7-8 and TRBJ2-2; D unclear. The CDR3 spans 12 residues. The germline CDR1 and CDR2 sequences are SGHVS and FQNEAQ. Deletions cut 5 bases from V and 7 bases from J, with 8 bases between. The chain's CDR3 is CASSRPGGELFF. The CDR3 DNA reads TGTGCCAGCAGCCGACCGGGCGGGGAGCTGTTTTTT.

The gene calls are TRBV30 and TRBJ1-1; 7 bases are a match to TRBD1. The germline gives CDR1 GTSNPN, CDR2 SVGIG (reference sequence). Trimming cost V 2 bases and J 11 bases; bases outside gene matches: 11. There are 13 residues in the CDR3. CDR3 residues: CAWSPNDRVAAFF. The CDR3 DNA follows: TGTGCCTGGAGTCCAAACGACAGGGTCGCGGCTTTCTTT.

V usage is TRBV28 and J usage is TRBJ1-2, with D possibly matching TRBD1 (6 bases). This CDR3 is built from 14 residues. The germline V and J ends were trimmed by 4 bases and 4 bases, with 13 bases remaining between them. Germline CDR1 and CDR2: MDHEN and SYDVKM. For the CDR3, the DNA is TGTGCCAGCAGTTCCATCGACAGGCTCTATGGCTACACCTTC. Translated: CASSSIDRLYGYTF.

The rearrangement joins TRBV6-2 or TRBV6-3 to TRBJ1-2; D possibly corresponds to TRBD1 (5 bases). V was shortened by 5 bases and J by 6 bases, with 13 bases between the two germline ends. The CDR3 runs to 13 residues. Germline V gives CDR1 MNHEY, CDR2 SVGEGT. The CDR3 region is CASSLDQGHGYTF. The CDR3 DNA is TGTGCCAGCAGTCTAGATCAGGGCCATGGCTACACCTTC.

This clone was counted only a few times. The chain recombines TRBV6-5 with TRBJ1-6; 9 bases fit TRBD1. V shed 6 bases, J shed 5 bases, and the junction held 5 bases outside the gene matches. The V gene's germline CDR1 is MNHEY and CDR2 SVGAGI. The CDR3 consists of 15 residues. CDR3 nucleotide sequence: TGTGCCAGCAGGCCGGGACAGGGAGATAATTCACCCCTCCACTTT. Translated: CASRPGQGDNSPLHF.

This chain joins TRBV5-1 and TRBJ1-2; TRBD1 is a possible D gene (5 bases). The CDR3 consists of 16 residues. Trimming took off 0 bases at V and 6 bases at J, with 18 bases between the two ends. Germline CDR1 is SGHRS and CDR2 is YFSETQ. Here the CDR3 reads CASSLGHTGGSNGYTF. CDR3 nucleotide sequence: TGCGCCAGCAGCTTGGGTCATACCGGGGGTTCGAATGGCTACACCTTC.

This rearrangement joins TRBV15 to TRBJ2-6, with a weak D call TRBD2 (6 bases). With 5 bases removed from V and 4 bases from J, the gap between germline ends came to 24 bases. This CDR3 has 19 amino acids. The germline CDR1 and CDR2 sequences are LNHNV and YYDKDF (reference sequence). The CDR3 here is CATSGGTGSFARGANVLTF. CDR3 in DNA: TGTGCCACCAGCGGGGGGACGGGATCATTCGCGAGAGGGGCCAACGTCCTGACTTTC.

The chain is built from TRBV19 and TRBJ1-6; 9 bases line up with TRBD1. Germline V gene sequence: CDR1 LNHDA, CDR2 SQIVND (reference sequence). CDR3 size: 17 residues. The junction had 10 bases not matched to a gene; V was cut back by 5 bases and J by 5 bases. CDR3 sequence reads: CASSLRPGTGNNSPLHF. For the CDR3, the DNA is TGTGCCAGTAGTCTCCGCCCCGGGACAGGGAATAATTCACCCCTCCACTTT.

About this clone itself: At the DNA level, this CDR3 is encoded by other sequences in the same sample as well. The J gene is TRBJ1-3, the V gene TRBV28; the D is unclear. The CDR3 loop spans 14 amino acids. Germline CDR1 and CDR2: MDHEN and SYDVKM. V shed 5 bases and J shed 0 bases, with 8 bases lying between them. CDR3 residues: CASSLLSSGNTIYF. The CDR3, as DNA: TGTGCCAGCAGTCTCCTGTCCTCTGGAAACACCATATATTTT.

This rearrangement joins TRBV6-2 or TRBV6-3 to TRBJ2-7; tentatively, D is TRBD1 (6 bases). Germline V gene lookup returns CDR1 MNHEY and CDR2 SVGEGT. V dropped 5 bases and J dropped 8 bases, with 19 bases sitting between them. CDR3 length equals 14 residues. CDR3 in DNA: TGTGCCAGCAGTCGGACCGGGACAAGTAATAAGCAGTACTTC. Its protein product is CASSRTGTSNKQYF.

V and J are TRBV9 and TRBJ2-5; maybe TRBD2 (5 bases). Germline CDR1 is SGDLS and CDR2 is YYNGEE. Trimming shortened V by 3 bases and J by 5 bases, and 11 bases separated the two germline ends. This CDR3 is built from 13 residues. Here the CDR3 reads CASSGNSVETQYF. In DNA form, the CDR3 reads TGTGCCAGCAGCGGGAATAGCGTGGAGACCCAGTACTTC.

The chain couples TRBV7-3 to TRBJ2-1, with D perhaps matching TRBD2 (6 bases). The CDR3 runs 16 residues. Germline V gives CDR1 SGHTA, CDR2 FQGTGA. V was cut by 5 bases and J by 4 bases, with 18 bases left in between. For the CDR3, the DNA is TGTGCCAGCAGCCAAGCCGGGGCTAGCGCTTACAATGAGCAGTTCTTC. Protein sequence: CASSQAGASAYNEQFF.

This rearrangement joins TRBV6-5 to TRBJ2-7, with 7 bases aligning to TRBD1. This CDR3 has 13 residues. Germline loops: CDR1 MNHEY, CDR2 SVGAGI. Trimming took 6 bases from V and 2 from J; bases not matched to a gene: 4. This CDR3 reads CASRRQGPYEQYF. In DNA, the CDR3 is TGTGCCAGCAGAAGACAGGGACCCTACGAGCAGTACTTC.

V gene TRBV7-2 combines with J gene TRBJ2-1; D may be TRBD1 (6 bases). Trimming left V 3 bases short and J 3 bases short, with 12 bases between. The germline V gene has CDR1 SGHTA and CDR2 FQGNSA. CDR3 length: 15 amino acids. CDR3 coding DNA: TGTGCCAGCAGCTTGGAGAGGACAGTCTACAATGAGCAGTTCTTC. It specifies CASSLERTVYNEQFF.

The chain couples TRBV5-1 to TRBJ1-2; no firm D call. Trimming took off 3 bases at V and 4 bases at J, with 10 bases between the two ends. The CDR3 runs to 13 residues. CDR1 and CDR2 from the germline V gene are SGHRS and YFSETQ. In DNA form, the CDR3 reads TGCGCCAGCAGCTCGGTCCTGAGCTATGGCTACACCTTC. This encodes CASSSVLSYGYTF.

This chain uses TRBV16 with TRBJ1-5, with TRBD1 identical over 11 bases. CDR3 length: 15 residues. Germline V gene data show CDR1 as KGHSY and CDR2 as FQNENV. Losses at the gene ends were 8 bases for V and 3 bases for J; bases not matched to a gene: 6. The CDR3 protein is CASARGQGDNQPQHF. CDR3 nucleotide sequence: TGTGCCAGCGCGAGGGGACAGGGGGACAATCAGCCCCAGCATTTT.

Only a few counts were recorded for this clone. This chain connects TRBV19 to TRBJ2-2; 7 bases are a match to TRBD2. This CDR3 has 13 amino acids. Germline CDR1 and CDR2: LNHDA and SQIVND (reference sequence). V shed 6 bases and J 6 bases; nucleotides not matched to a gene: 4. CDR3 in DNA: TGTGCCAGTAGCACTGGGGGGGCCGGGGAGCTGTTTTTT. Protein: CASSTGGAGELFF.

Here the CDR3 DNA reads TGTGCCAGCAGCCAAGACCGAGCGGCCTCCTACGAGCAGTACTTC. Translated: CASSQDRAASYEQYF. The V and J genes are TRBV3-1 (or the pseudogene TRBV3-2) and TRBJ2-7; the D gene is possibly TRBD2 (5 bases). The CDR3 is 15 amino acids. V was pared by 0 bases and J by 0 bases, with 9 bases between. Germline-derived CDR1 and CDR2 are LGHDT and YNNKEL (reference sequence).

The genes are TRBV27 and TRBJ2-1; 11 bases fit TRBD2. Trimming removed 2 bases from V and 3 bases from J; junction bases left unmatched: 0. In germline, CDR1 is MNHEY, CDR2 SMNVEV (reference sequence). CDR3 length: 15 residues. CDR3 DNA: TGTGCCAGCAGTTTAGGACTAGCGGGCTACAATGAGCAGTTCTTC. Translation gives CASSLGLAGYNEQFF.

This rearrangement joins TRBV19 to TRBJ2-7; the D gene is possibly TRBD2 (6 bases). V lost 5 bases and J lost 4, with 15 bases in between. Germline V CDR1 and CDR2: LNHDA, SQIVND (reference sequence). This CDR3 contains 14 residues. CDR3 DNA sequence: TGTGCCAGTAGTGCCCAACGGGAGAGATACGAGCAGTACTTC. Its protein is CASSAQRERYEQYF.